This record covers a single T cell receptor (beta chain). No cognate antigen has been identified for it. Within one base of it there is no much larger clone, and no base qualities were kept. The library was made by the immunoSEQ multiplex PCR assay. TCRdb took this table from immuneACCESS and kept in-frame rearrangements with V and J called. Such tables lack part of the clones; where checked against another copy, unresolved V genes explain under half of the gap, and the rest is unexplained. The sample includes more than 100,000 clones, with just under 90% observed a single time. Around 7.6% of the sample belongs to the ten largest clones. This sample is part of a study of control samples from healthy donors and cancer patients (dated by TCRdb to the early 2020s). The cysteine opens and the phenylalanine closes a CDR3 of 13 amino acids. Only the CDR3 part of the read is kept: 39 bases, read in frame from the first base. Cut back by 6 bases and 0 bases, the V and J ends lie 6 bases apart.

The chain is encoded by TRBV12-3 or TRBV12-4 joined to TRBJ1-3; no D gene can be assigned with confidence. The sequence was collected from a man aged 50-60 years with head and neck cancer. The sample consisted of PBMCs. The CDR3: CASRASSGNTIYF. The sequenced DNA: TGTGCCAGCAGGGCGAGCTCTGGAAACACCATATATTTT.